This section outlines one T cell receptor (beta chain) sequence together with its context. It lacks a known antigen. No qualities accompany the bases; no much larger clone lies one base away. The sample comes from a study of immune characterization of retroperitoneal liposarcoma (dated by TCRdb to between 2018 and 2021). Library preparation employed PCR. The data were produced on a NextSeq 500. TCRdb handled the public reads itself, with Q25 trimming in fastp and clone calling in MiXCR, and kept productive beta chains. All rows with the same CDR3 protein become a single entry with the most common DNA and genes. Here the sample has fewer than 3,000 distinct CDR3 sequences; around 42% occur a single time. Roughly 40% of the sample is in the top ten clones. For CDR1 and CDR2, the germline V gene lists SGHTA and FQGNSA. The CDR3 numbers 15 residues from cysteine through phenylalanine. The sequence is cut down to CDR3 DNA, 45 bases in frame from base 1.

The V and J genes are TRBV7-2 and TRBJ2-1; no D gene call is confident. TRBJ2-7 explains the end of the DNA better; the J call may be wrong. Material for sequencing was tumor tissue. This receptor was taken from a male donor with retroperitoneal liposarcoma. The CDR3 in this case is CASSSVRDQGNEQYF. The DNA is TGTGCCAGCAGCTCCGTAAGAGACCAAGGGAATGAGCAGTACTTC.